The 22 T cell receptor beta chains below all came from one sample that was sequenced in a study of shared clonotypes between healthy human individuals. Measured with immunoSEQ multiplex PCR; TCRdb has only the in-frame clones, and not every one. The sample lists more than 150,000 clones, over 50% seen once, with more than 9% in the top ten. Source material: memory CD4+ T cells sorted from blood. Subset here: CD45RA-negative fraction. The source of these receptors is a man aged 25 to 40 in good health.

The V gene is TRBV29-1, the J gene TRBJ1-5; D gene ambiguous. Germline-derived CDR1 and CDR2 are SQVTM and ANQGSEA. V lost 6 bases and J lost 11, with 17 bases in between. CDR3 length: 12 residues. The CDR3 region is CSVADSPGTQHF. The CDR3 nucleotides read TGCAGCGTCGCAGACTCGCCGGGGACCCAGCATTTT. The variable domain in full, completed from reference TRBV29-1 and TRBJ1-5, reads SAVISQKPSRDICQRGTSLTIQCQVDSQVTMMFWYRQQPGQSLTLIATANQGSEATYESGFVIDKFPISRPNLTFSTLTVSNMSPEDSSIYLCSVADSPGTQHFGDGTRLSIL.

V gene TRBV23-1 combines with J gene TRBJ2-7; the D gene is possibly TRBD1 (5 bases). TRBV23-1 has ORF status, its function being uncertain. V shed 1 base and J shed 3 bases, with 7 bases lying between them. The CDR3 totals 13 residues. In DNA, the CDR3 is TGCGCCAGCAGTCAATTTCAGGGCTACGAGCAGTACTTC. As protein: CASSQFQGYEQYF.

The chain couples TRBV6-4 to TRBJ2-4; perhaps D is TRBD1 or TRBD2 (5 bases each). The CDR3 consists of 14 residues. From germline, CDR1 is MRHNA and CDR2 SNTAGT. Trimming left V 6 bases short and J 4 bases short, with 13 bases between. CDR3 DNA: TGTGCCAGCAGGAGGGGAATCCGGAAAAACATTCAGTACTTC. Its protein product is CASRRGIRKNIQYF.

This chain joins TRBV7-2 and TRBJ1-5; TRBD1 aligns across 7 bases. V was clipped by 5 bases and J by 4 bases; unmatched bases: 8. Germline CDR1 reads SGHTA; CDR2 reads FQGNSA. The CDR3 loop spans 15 amino acids. The CDR3 DNA reads as TGTGCCAGCAGCCTTAGTTGGGACAGTAATCAGCCCCAGCATTTT. Its translation is CASSLSWDSNQPQHF.

The chain has TRBV18 and TRBJ2-2, with TRBD2 matching 8 bases. Germline lookup yields CDR1 KGHSH and CDR2 LQKENI. The CDR3 consists of 17 residues. V lost 2 bases to trimming and J lost 2 bases; unmatched junction nucleotides: 7. CDR3 bases: TGTGCCAGCTCACCATTGGCTAGCGGGCCTAACACCGGGGAGCTGTTTTTT. It encodes CASSPLASGPNTGELFF.

The chain is built from TRBV30 and TRBJ2-6; D unclear. Germline CDR1 and CDR2: GTSNPN and SVGIG (reference sequence). Trimming left V 4 bases short and J 0 bases short, with 7 bases between. This CDR3 contains 14 residues. The CDR3 sequence is CAWTPVSGANVLTF. The DNA of the CDR3 is TGTGCCTGGACGCCAGTCTCTGGGGCCAACGTCCTGACTTTC.

This clone was observed once. The chain recombines TRBV5-1 with TRBJ2-7, with 7 positions matching TRBD1. V gave up 3 bases and J gave up 5 bases; unmatched junction bases: 8. The germline CDR1 and CDR2 sequences are SGHRS and YFSETQ. The CDR3 contains 14 residues. CDR3 in amino acids: CASSYTQGQHEQYF. The CDR3 DNA reads as TGCGCCAGCAGCTACACACAGGGGCAACACGAGCAGTACTTC.

The table lists this clone with a few counts. The V gene is TRBV21-1, the J gene TRBJ2-4; the table's D call, TRBD1, was not checked against the DNA. TRBV21-1 is a recognized pseudogene. This CDR3 has 17 amino acids. CDR3: CASSKGWTALAKNIQYF. The CDR3 bases are TGTGCCAGCAGCAAAGGTTGGACAGCCCTAGCCAAAAACATTCAGTACTTC.

This rearrangement joins TRBV10-3 to TRBJ2-5; D is perhaps TRBD1 or TRBD2 (7 bases each). Germline V gene lookup returns CDR1 ENHRY and CDR2 SYGVKD. The CDR3 loop spans 14 amino acids. Trimming cost V 6 bases and J 3 bases, with 14 bases left between them. The CDR3, as DNA: TGTGCCATCAGCCTCAGGGGGGGAGAAGAGACCCAGTACTTC. Its protein product is CAISLRGGEETQYF.

This chain connects TRBV5-1 to TRBJ2-7; 9 bases agree with TRBD1. The J segment lost 0 bases and the V segment lost 5 bases, leaving 9 bases of the junction unmatched. From germline, CDR1 is SGHRS and CDR2 YFSETQ. This CDR3 contains 16 residues. The CDR3 bases are TGCGCCAGCAGGCCCGGGGGGACAGGGCCCTCCTACGAGCAGTACTTC. Translated, it gives CASRPGGTGPSYEQYF.

V gene TRBV28 combines with J gene TRBJ2-7, with D unresolved. Germline-derived CDR1 and CDR2 are MDHEN and SYDVKM. The CDR3 runs 17 residues. V shed 6 bases and J shed 3 bases, with 24 bases lying between them. The CDR3 loop reads CASRATPKPVPYYEQYF. DNA for the CDR3: TGTGCCAGCAGAGCAACCCCCAAGCCGGTTCCTTACTACGAGCAGTACTTC.

The V call is TRBV28, the J call TRBJ1-4, with D possibly matching TRBD1 (6 bases). Germline loops: CDR1 MDHEN, CDR2 SYDVKM. This CDR3 spans 17 amino acids. V gave up 6 bases and J gave up 0 bases, with 17 bases separating them. DNA of the CDR3: TGTGCCAGCAGCTTCCAGGGGCCGTTGGCAACTAATGAAAAACTGTTTTTT. This encodes CASSFQGPLATNEKLFF.

CDR3 loop: CASSLVPSGSSEQFF. In DNA, the CDR3 is TGTGCCAGCAGTTTGGTGCCTAGCGGGAGTAGTGAGCAGTTCTTC. This chain uses TRBV6-5 with TRBJ2-1; 10 bases map to TRBD2. The trim removed 4 bases at V and 9 bases at J, leaving 9 bases unmatched. Germline V gene data show CDR1 as MNHEY and CDR2 as SVGAGI. This CDR3 is built from 15 residues.

The chain is built from TRBV18 and TRBJ1-5; D might be TRBD1 (6 bases). CDR3 size: 19 residues. Between the trimmed V and J ends, which lost 4 bases and 0 bases, there was a span of 22 bases. Germline-derived CDR1 and CDR2 are KGHSH and LQKENI. The CDR3 region is CASSLPHRDKTYSNQPQHF. CDR3 sequence (DNA): TGTGCCAGCTCACTCCCGCACCGGGACAAGACGTATAGCAATCAGCCCCAGCATTTT.

The chain joins TRBV18 to TRBJ1-1; tentatively, D is TRBD1 (5 bases). The CDR3 covers 13 residues. Germline lookup yields CDR1 KGHSH and CDR2 LQKENI. Trimming removed 3 bases from V and 4 bases from J, with 9 bases in between. In DNA, the CDR3 is TGTGCCAGCTCACCTGACAGAACCACTGAAGCTTTCTTT. As protein: CASSPDRTTEAFF. The full variable domain, rest sourced from reference TRBV18 and TRBJ1-1, is NAGVMQNPRHLVRRRGQEARLRCSPMKGHSHVYWYRQLPEEGLKFMVYLQKENIIDESGMPKERFSAEFPKEGPSILRIQQVVRGDSAAYFCASSPDRTTEAFFGQGTRLTVV.

The rearrangement uses TRBV7-3 and TRBJ2-2; D not resolved. V lost 0 bases and J 0 bases, leaving 8 bases between the germline ends. In germline, CDR1 is SGHTA, CDR2 FQGTGA. The CDR3 spans 16 residues. The CDR3 coding sequence is TGTGCCAGCAGCTTAACCCACCCGGCGAACACCGGGGAGCTGTTTTTT. Translating it yields CASSLTHPANTGELFF.

V usage is TRBV7-4 and J usage is TRBJ2-1; D is unresolved. The CDR3 spans 12 residues. Germline lookup yields CDR1 SGHVT and CDR2 SQSDAQ. Trimming took 4 bases from V and 2 from J, leaving 3 bases between them. CDR3 amino acids: CASSWTYNEQFF. DNA for the CDR3: TGTGCCAGCAGCTGGACCTACAATGAGCAGTTCTTC.

This chain connects TRBV4-2 to TRBJ2-7; D is tentatively TRBD1 or TRBD2 (6 bases each). Germline V gene data show CDR1 as LGHNA and CDR2 as YNFKEQ. There are 15 residues in the CDR3. V lost 0 bases and J 7 bases, leaving 16 bases between the germline ends. The CDR3 protein is CASSQDEGGAREQYF. The CDR3 nucleotides read TGTGCCAGCAGCCAAGATGAGGGGGGAGCACGAGAGCAGTACTTC.

The DNA for the CDR3 is TGCAGCGTCATCGGACAGGTCGGCCAGCCCCAGCATTTT. Residues: CSVIGQVGQPQHF. The J gene is TRBJ1-5, the V gene TRBV29-1; TRBD1 aligns across 7 bases. The germline CDR1 and CDR2 sequences are SQVTM and ANQGSEA. V gave up 6 bases and J gave up 7 bases; unmatched junction bases: 9. CDR3 length: 13 residues.

Only a few counts were recorded for this clone. The rearrangement joins TRBV7-2 to TRBJ1-3, with a possible D match to TRBD1 (6 bases). Trimming stripped 7 bases from V and 9 bases from J, with 16 bases between. This CDR3 has 13 residues. Germline assignment: CDR1 SGHTA and CDR2 FQGNSA. The CDR3, as DNA: TGTGCCAGCACCGAACTAGGGGGTAGCACCATATATTTT. This codes for CASTELGGSTIYF. The full variable domain, rest sourced from reference TRBV7-2 and TRBJ1-3, is GAGVSQSPSNKVTEKGKDVELRCDPISGHTALYWYRQSLGQGLEFLIYFQGNSAPDKSGLPSDRFSAERTGGSVSTLTIQRTQQEDSAVYLCASTELGGSTIYFGEGSWLTVV.

V is TRBV7-2 and J is TRBJ2-1, with 8 bases aligning to TRBD1. The CDR3 is 14 residues long. Germline CDR1 is SGHTA and CDR2 is FQGNSA. V shed 5 bases, J shed 6 bases, and the junction held 6 bases outside the gene matches. CDR3 region: CASSHRTGINEQFF. CDR3 coding DNA: TGTGCCAGCAGCCACAGGACAGGGATCAATGAGCAGTTCTTC.

The V and J genes are TRBV2 and TRBJ2-1, with D perhaps matching TRBD1 (5 bases). Germline CDR1 is SNHLY and CDR2 is FYNNEI. Trimming removed 7 bases at V and 4 bases at J, with 20 bases between. This CDR3 has 16 residues. The CDR3 sequence is CASTVGLVVEYNEQFF. The DNA of the CDR3 is TGTGCCAGCACCGTGGGGCTGGTGGTGGAATACAATGAGCAGTTCTTC.